The 18 T cell receptor beta chains listed next were all sequenced from one sample in a study of shared clonotypes between healthy human individuals. The repertoire was sequenced with immunoSEQ multiplex PCR; TCRdb's copy has only in-frame clones and lacks some. The sample consists of about 2.4 million clones, approximately 94% of them appearing once. Sequencing was done on a sample of naive CD4+ T cells from PBMCs. The subset: CD45RA+ positively selected. These receptors were obtained from a man aged 18 to 30 in good health. Some clones in this sample may be carry-over from other donors' samples.

The chain employs TRBV29-1 and TRBJ2-5; the D gene could be TRBD1 or TRBD2 (6 bases each). The CDR3 has 13 amino acids. Per germline, CDR1 SQVTM and CDR2 ANQGSEA. The V end lost 2 bases, the J end lost 5 bases, and 12 bases lay between the germline ends. CDR3 sequence: CSVEFGGEETQYF. The DNA for the CDR3 is TGCAGCGTTGAATTCGGGGGCGAGGAGACCCAGTACTTC.

The chain is built from TRBV28 and TRBJ1-1; D not certain. Germline V gene data show CDR1 as MDHEN and CDR2 as SYDVKM. With 2 bases removed from V and 1 base from J, the gap between germline ends came to 8 bases. The CDR3 consists of 14 residues. In DNA form, the CDR3 reads TGTGCCAGCAGTTTAGTTACCACGAACACTGAAGCTTTCTTT. This encodes CASSLVTTNTEAFF.

The rearrangement joins TRBV5-1 to TRBJ1-1; possible D gene TRBD1, 5 bases. Per the germline V gene, CDR1 is SGHRS and CDR2 is YFSETQ. This CDR3 is built from 15 residues. Trimming cost V 3 bases and J 7 bases, with 19 bases left between them. CDR3 sequence reads: CASSWGPTFAGEAFF. In DNA, the CDR3 is TGCGCCAGCAGCTGGGGCCCAACCTTTGCCGGTGAAGCTTTCTTT.

This chain links TRBV7-6 with TRBJ2-1, with 8 bases matching TRBD2. With 0 bases clipped from V and 4 bases from J, the junction kept 8 bases outside the gene matches. The germline V gene has CDR1 SGHVS and CDR2 FNYEAQ. This CDR3 comprises 17 residues. DNA for the CDR3: TGTGCCAGCAGCTTAGCGTATGCGGGAGGCAAATACAATGAGCAGTTCTTC. Translated: CASSLAYAGGKYNEQFF.

This rearrangement joins TRBV25-1 to TRBJ2-3; D remains ambiguous. V shed 4 bases and J shed 2 bases, with 7 bases lying between them. Germline values: CDR1 MGHDK, CDR2 SYGVNS. The CDR3 is made up of 13 amino acids. In DNA, the CDR3 is TGTGCCAGCAGTGCTCCGGACACAGATACGCAGTATTTT. This encodes CASSAPDTDTQYF.

The CDR3 sequence is CASSLPGTGRTGELFF. The CDR3, as DNA: TGCGCCAGCAGCTTGCCCGGGACAGGGCGCACCGGGGAGCTGTTTTTT. The chain has TRBV5-1 and TRBJ2-2, with 9 bases that match TRBD1. Germline-derived CDR1 and CDR2 are SGHRS and YFSETQ. The V gene end was trimmed by 1 base and the J gene end by 4 bases; junction bases not matched to a gene: 5. The CDR3 extends over 16 amino acids.

The chain is built from TRBV27 and TRBJ1-1; 9 nucleotides align to TRBD1. V lost 4 bases and J lost 1; bases outside the gene matches: 7. The CDR3 has 16 amino acids. Germline loops: CDR1 MNHEY, CDR2 SMNVEV (reference sequence). The CDR3 loop is CASSSRTGAGNTEAFF. In DNA, the CDR3 is TGTGCCAGCAGTTCCCGGACAGGGGCGGGGAACACTGAAGCTTTCTTT.

This clone was picked up one time. This chain joins TRBV6-1 and TRBJ1-4; D may be TRBD1 (6 bases). Deletions cut 7 bases from V and 12 bases from J, with 24 bases between. CDR3 length: 15 amino acids. The germline CDR1 and CDR2 sequences are MNHNS and SASEGT. CDR3 DNA sequence: TGTGCCAGCAACAGGGATGAACAGGGCCCGAGTGAACTGTTTTTT. The encoded protein is CASNRDEQGPSELFF.

CDR3 DNA sequence: TGTGCCAGCAGTGCGCGGGGCCGCGAAGAGACCCAGTACTTC. This gives the protein CASSARGREETQYF. The chain carries TRBV6-6 and TRBJ2-5, with a possible D match to TRBD2 (6 bases). Looked up from germline, CDR1 is MNHNY and CDR2 is SVGAGI (reference sequence). The CDR3 spans 14 residues. Trimming took off 5 bases at V and 3 bases at J, with 13 bases between the two ends.

This chain connects TRBV5-1 to TRBJ2-2; weak D call: TRBD1 (5 bases). Trimming stripped 0 bases from V and 3 bases from J, with 15 bases between. This CDR3 has 17 residues. The germline V gene encodes CDR1 SGHRS and CDR2 YFSETQ. CDR3 bases: TGCGCCAGCAGCTTGGTCGGCAGGGTTAGGGACACCGGGGAGCTGTTTTTT. As protein: CASSLVGRVRDTGELFF.

V and J are TRBV28 and TRBJ1-2, with D possibly being TRBD1 (6 bases). Trimming took 4 bases from V and 3 from J, leaving 9 bases between them. CDR3 size: 13 residues. Germline V gives CDR1 MDHEN, CDR2 SYDVKM. CDR3 bases: TGTGCCAGCAGTTATGACAGGTACTATGGCTACACCTTC. This translates into CASSYDRYYGYTF.

The rearrangement joins TRBV5-1 to TRBJ2-2, with no clear D. Germline assignment: CDR1 SGHRS and CDR2 YFSETQ. V lost 0 bases to trimming and J lost 4 bases, with 7 bases between them. The CDR3 is made up of 14 amino acids. CDR3 in DNA: TGCGCCAGCAGCTTGGGGCAAATCACCGGGGAGCTGTTTTTT. Protein: CASSLGQITGELFF. Variable domain in full (rest from reference TRBV5-1 and TRBJ2-2): KAGVTQTPRYLIKTRGQQVTLSCSPISGHRSVSWYQQTPGQGLQFLFEYFSETQRNKGNFPGRFSGRQFSNSRSEMNVSTLELGDSALYLCASSLGQITGELFFGEGSRLTVL.

The V call is TRBV5-6, the J call TRBJ2-7; D possibly corresponds to TRBD1 (6 bases). V lost 3 bases, J lost 1 base, and 23 bases lay in between. The CDR3 has 18 residues. In germline, CDR1 is SGHDT, CDR2 YYEEEE. The CDR3 spells CASSSFRTALERSYEQYF. The DNA of the CDR3 is TGTGCCAGCAGCTCCTTTCGGACAGCACTCGAGCGATCCTACGAGCAGTACTTC.

This clone came up once. The chain is built from TRBV5-5 and TRBJ1-2; 12 bases align to TRBD1. The CDR3 extends over 15 amino acids. The ends lost 4 bases at V and 2 bases at J; junction bases unmatched: 3. CDR1 SGHKS and CDR2 YYEKEE come from the germline V gene (reference sequence). Here the CDR3 DNA reads TGTGCCAGCAGCAAGGGACAGGGGGCCAACTATGGCTACACCTTC. Translation: CASSKGQGANYGYTF.

The V and J genes are TRBV6-6 and TRBJ2-1; D is perhaps TRBD2 (5 bases). This CDR3 contains 11 residues. The germline gives CDR1 MNHNY, CDR2 SVGAGI (reference sequence). Trimming removed 8 bases at V and 3 bases at J, with 5 bases between. The CDR3 reads CASGSYNEQFF. DNA of the CDR3: TGTGCCAGCGGGAGCTACAATGAGCAGTTCTTC.

The rearrangement uses TRBV18 and TRBJ2-7, with 7 bases fitting TRBD1. The junction had 9 bases not matched to a gene; V was cut back by 4 bases and J by 3 bases. The germline gives CDR1 KGHSH, CDR2 LQKENI. This CDR3 has 15 amino acids. The CDR3 DNA follows: TGTGCCAGCTCACGATGGGACAGCGTGGGCTACGAGCAGTACTTC. Translation gives CASSRWDSVGYEQYF.

This clone has more than one count but fewer than ten. Other DNA sequences within the sample encode an identical CDR3. The V and J genes are TRBV30 and TRBJ1-5; possibly TRBD1 for D (5 bases). Germline loops: CDR1 GTSNPN, CDR2 SVGIG (reference sequence). The germline V and J ends were trimmed by 2 bases and 1 base, with 6 bases remaining between them. The CDR3 is made up of 13 amino acids. Here the CDR3 reads CAWSRGSNQPQHF. CDR3 DNA: TGTGCCTGGAGTCGGGGCAGCAATCAGCCCCAGCATTTT.

This chain uses TRBV25-1 with TRBJ1-1, with D tentatively TRBD1 (5 bases). Germline V gene sequence: CDR1 MGHDK, CDR2 SYGVNS. There are 11 residues in the CDR3. Trimming removed 6 bases from V and 7 bases from J, with 9 bases in between. In DNA, the CDR3 is TGTGCCAGCAGAGTAGGGGATGAAGCTTTCTTT. Translation gives CASRVGDEAFF.